The 26 T cell receptor beta chains below were found in one sample sequenced in a study of blood T cell repertoires in COVID-19. TCRdb's copy holds only in-frame clones and misses some; the assay was immunoSEQ multiplex PCR. The data show 50,000 to 80,000 clones, 78% seen once. The specimen was peripheral blood. The receptors come from a man in his sixties with COVID-19, enrolled during active disease.

The genes are TRBV3-1 (or the pseudogene TRBV3-2) and TRBJ2-7; TRBD2 is a possible D gene (6 bases). Germline V gives CDR1 LGHDT, CDR2 YNNKEL (reference sequence). The CDR3 is 14 amino acids. Trimming removed 1 base at V and 7 bases at J, with 14 bases between. CDR3 DNA sequence: TGTGCCAGCAGCCAAGGCGCCGGGGGTCGGGAGCAGTACTTC. Protein sequence: CASSQGAGGREQYF.

The chain recombines TRBV13 with TRBJ2-3, with a tentative D call TRBD2 (6 bases). CDR3 length equals 16 residues. Germline lookup yields CDR1 PRHDT and CDR2 FYEKMQ (reference sequence). V shed 2 bases and J shed 4 bases, with 16 bases lying between them. The chain's CDR3 is CASSLRQAGSADTQYF. The CDR3 nucleotides read TGTGCCAGCAGCTTAAGGCAGGCGGGGTCGGCAGATACGCAGTATTTT.

This chain connects TRBV11-3 to TRBJ2-3; the match to TRBD1 covers 10 bases. Germline trimming cut 5 bases from V and 1 base from J; bases unmatched to any gene: 3. The CDR3 spans 15 residues. CDR1 SGHNT and CDR2 YENEEA come from the germline V gene. The chain's CDR3 is CASSKTGGRTDTQYF. DNA of the CDR3: TGTGCCAGCAGCAAGACAGGGGGCCGCACAGATACGCAGTATTTT.

The rearrangement uses TRBV7-9 and TRBJ1-2, with D perhaps matching TRBD1 (5 bases). V was shortened by 3 bases and J by 4 bases, with 12 bases between the two germline ends. The CDR3 is 14 residues long. Looked up from germline, CDR1 is SEHNR and CDR2 is FQNEAQ (reference sequence). For the CDR3, the DNA is TGTGCCAGCAGCTTTTCCGGGGGAGGCTATGGCTACACCTTC. Translated, it gives CASSFSGGGYGYTF.

This chain uses TRBV5-1 with TRBJ2-2; weak D call: TRBD2 (7 bases). The CDR3 has 15 amino acids. Per the germline V gene, CDR1 is SGHRS and CDR2 is YFSETQ. V lost 6 bases, J lost 5 bases, and 17 bases lay in between. The CDR3 DNA reads as TGCGCCAGCAACCAGGGGAGGGGCTCGACCGGGGAGCTGTTTTTT. This gives the protein CASNQGRGSTGELFF.

The chain has TRBV1 and TRBJ1-2. TRBV1 is classified as a pseudogene. The CDR3 runs 11 residues. CDR3 nucleotides: TGCGCGGGGGCGACTTTAGGCGGCTACACCTTC. Translation: CAGATLGGYTF.

This clone was detected only once. The genes are TRBV7-9 and TRBJ1-1; possible D gene TRBD1, 6 bases. Trimming left V 4 bases short and J 1 base short, with 7 bases between. Per the germline V gene, CDR1 is SEHNR and CDR2 is FQNEAQ (reference sequence). The CDR3 sequence is 13 residues long. The CDR3 region is CASSWTANTEAFF. The CDR3 DNA sequence: TGTGCCAGCAGCTGGACAGCGAACACTGAAGCTTTCTTT.

The J gene is TRBJ2-7, the V gene TRBV7-2; 9 bases line up with TRBD2. The V segment lost 3 bases and the J segment 2 bases; nucleotides outside the gene matches: 17. The CDR3 length is 19 residues. Looked up from germline, CDR1 is SGHTA and CDR2 is FQGNSA. CDR3 amino acids: CASSFYLAGSTLGTYEQYF. In DNA, the CDR3 is TGTGCCAGCAGCTTTTACCTAGCGGGGTCCACGCTGGGTACCTACGAGCAGTACTTC.

The V and J genes are TRBV10-3 and TRBJ1-6; the match to TRBD1 covers 7 bases. The trim removed 0 bases at V and 8 bases at J, leaving 1 base unmatched. CDR3 size: 14 residues. Looked up from germline, CDR1 is ENHRY and CDR2 is SYGVKD. CDR3 sequence: CAISESRGDSPLHF. The CDR3 nucleotides are TGTGCCATCAGTGAGTCCAGGGGGGATTCACCCCTCCACTTT.

The J gene is TRBJ2-5, the V gene TRBV24-1; 8 positions match TRBD1. V trimming: 4 bases; J trimming: 5 bases; junction bases outside the gene matches: 8. Germline lookup yields CDR1 KGHDR and CDR2 SFDVKD. The CDR3 is 15 residues long. The CDR3 bases are TGTGCCACCAGTGACTCCAGGGGGCATGGCGAGACCCAGTACTTC. Its translation: CATSDSRGHGETQYF.

The CDR3 DNA is TGTGCCAGCAGGACTAGCGGGGGGAGCGGCCAAGAGACCCAGTACTTC. It is translated as CASRTSGGSGQETQYF. V gene TRBV5-4 combines with J gene TRBJ2-5; 13 bases fit TRBD2. The CDR3 is 16 residues long. Losses at the gene ends were 5 bases for V and 1 base for J; bases not matched to a gene: 5. Germline V gene data show CDR1 as SGHNT and CDR2 as YYREEE (reference sequence).

The chain is built from TRBV5-1 and TRBJ2-7; D may be TRBD2 (5 bases). Between the trimmed V and J ends, which lost 5 bases and 6 bases, there was a span of 15 bases. This CDR3 is 13 amino acids long. The germline V gene has CDR1 SGHRS and CDR2 YFSETQ. CDR3 loop: CASSLTRGLEQYF. The DNA of the CDR3 is TGCGCCAGCAGTCTAACACGAGGGCTCGAGCAGTACTTC. The variable domain in full, with the rest retrieved from reference TRBV5-1 and TRBJ2-7, is KAGVTQTPRYLIKTRGQQVTLSCSPISGHRSVSWYQQTPGQGLQFLFEYFSETQRNKGNFPGRFSGRQFSNSRSEMNVSTLELGDSALYLCASSLTRGLEQYFGPGTRLTVT.

This chain joins TRBV12-3 or TRBV12-4 and TRBJ2-1; TRBD1 might be the D (6 bases). V was shortened by 5 bases and J by 9 bases, with 8 bases between the two germline ends. This CDR3 is 11 amino acids long. The DNA for the CDR3 is TGTGCCAGCAGTACAGGGATTGAGCAGTTCTTC. The encoded protein is CASSTGIEQFF.

This chain uses TRBV7-9 with TRBJ2-2, with TRBD1 as a possible D gene (6 bases). V dropped 5 bases and J dropped 0 bases, with 13 bases sitting between them. The CDR3 has 16 residues. Germline CDR1 and CDR2: SEHNR and FQNEAQ (reference sequence). DNA for the CDR3: TGTGCCAGCAGCAAACGAGGGGGAGCGAACACCGGGGAGCTGTTTTTT. Translating gives CASSKRGGANTGELFF. Combining the CDR3 with reference TRBV7-9 and TRBJ2-2 gives the whole variable domain DTGVSQNPRHKITKRGQNVTFRCDPISEHNRLYWYRQTLGQGPEFLTYFQNEAQLEKSRLLSDRFSAERPKGSFSTLEIQRTEQGDSAMYLCASSKRGGANTGELFFGEGSRLTVL.

This chain uses TRBV6-5 with TRBJ2-5, with D possibly being TRBD1 (5 bases). The CDR3 has 15 amino acids. Germline V gene lookup returns CDR1 MNHEY and CDR2 SVGAGI. Trimming stripped 0 bases from V and 3 bases from J, with 11 bases between. The DNA of the CDR3 is TGTGCCAGCAGTTACTCAATGGGGCGAGAAGAGACCCAGTACTTC. It translates to CASSYSMGREETQYF.

This sequence joins TRBV12-3 or TRBV12-4 and TRBJ2-1; D unresolved. This CDR3 contains 12 residues. Trimming took off 6 bases at V and 10 bases at J, with 13 bases between the two ends. CDR3 DNA sequence: TGTGCCAGCAGCCCTGGGCGCCCCGAGCAGTTCTTC. Encoded protein: CASSPGRPEQFF.

This chain uses TRBV7-3 with TRBJ2-2, with TRBD1 matching 9 bases. J was trimmed by 7 bases and V by 5 bases; bases with no gene match: 5. This CDR3 comprises 14 residues. Germline-derived CDR1 and CDR2 are SGHTA and FQGTGA. DNA of the CDR3: TGTGCCAGCAGCCAAGGGACAGGGTACGGGGAGCTGTTTTTT. Its protein product is CASSQGTGYGELFF. Based on the CDR3 plus reference TRBV7-3 and TRBJ2-2, the full variable domain is GAGVSQTPSNKVTEKGKYVELRCDPISGHTALYWYRQSLGQGPEFLIYFQGTGAADDSGLPNDRFFAVRPEGSVSTLKIQRTERGDSAVYLCASSQGTGYGELFFGEGSRLTVL.

V usage is TRBV6-5 and J usage is TRBJ2-7; tentative D call: TRBD2 (6 bases). V was pared by 6 bases and J by 2 bases, with 11 bases between. This CDR3 has 13 residues. The V gene's germline CDR1 is MNHEY and CDR2 SVGAGI. The CDR3 region is CASSRGKTYEQYF. CDR3 nucleotide sequence: TGTGCCAGCAGCCGCGGGAAAACCTACGAGCAGTACTTC.

The CDR3 sequence: CATSDSRTGHNEQFF. CDR3 nucleotides: TGTGCCACCAGTGATTCGCGGACAGGGCACAATGAGCAGTTCTTC. The rearrangement uses TRBV24-1 and TRBJ2-1, with 8 positions matching TRBD1. Germline trimming cut 2 bases from V and 5 bases from J; bases unmatched to any gene: 4. CDR1 KGHDR and CDR2 SFDVKD come from the germline V gene. The CDR3 contains 15 residues.

DNA for the CDR3: TGTGCCAGCAGCAGTAATACGGGAGGGGATGAGCAGTTCTTC. Protein product: CASSSNTGGDEQFF. The rearrangement uses TRBV11-2 and TRBJ2-1; 8 nucleotides agree with TRBD2. Per the germline V gene, CDR1 is SGHAT and CDR2 is FQNNGV. The CDR3 covers 14 residues. Germline trimming cut 5 bases from V and 8 bases from J; bases unmatched to any gene: 8.

V is TRBV15 and J is TRBJ2-1, with D uncertain. The germline V gene has CDR1 LNHNV and CDR2 YYDKDF (reference sequence). Trimming shortened V by 5 bases and J by 11 bases, and 13 bases separated the two germline ends. This CDR3 comprises 12 residues. The CDR3 bases are TGTGCCACCAGCCGAAGGTCAGGTCAGCAGTTCTTC. Its translation: CATSRRSGQQFF.

This clone has just a few counts. J is TRBJ1-2 and V is TRBV19; 7 bases are shared with TRBD1. The germline gives CDR1 LNHDA, CDR2 SQIVND (reference sequence). This CDR3 spans 15 amino acids. V gave up 3 bases and J gave up 4 bases; unmatched junction bases: 8. As DNA, the CDR3 is TGTGCCAGTAGTATGGCAACAGGGGCTACCTATGGCTACACCTTC. This codes for CASSMATGATYGYTF.

The chain has TRBV4-1 and TRBJ1-2; tentatively, D is TRBD1 (5 bases). Germline CDR1 and CDR2: MGHRA and YSYEKL. The CDR3 loop spans 14 amino acids. Deletions cut 5 bases from V and 5 bases from J, with 15 bases between. As DNA, the CDR3 is TGCGCCAGCAGCTCAACCGGGGGTCAGTATGGCTACACCTTC. Translating it yields CASSSTGGQYGYTF.

V gene TRBV3-1 (or the pseudogene TRBV3-2) combines with J gene TRBJ1-2; 8 nucleotides agree with TRBD1. The CDR3 is made up of 14 amino acids. Trimming removed 1 base from V and 5 bases from J; junction bases left unmatched: 3. The germline V gene has CDR1 LGHDT and CDR2 YNNKEL (reference sequence). The CDR3 DNA reads TGTGCCAGCAGCCAAGGACAGGGGTGGTATGGCTACACCTTC. Translation: CASSQGQGWYGYTF.

J is TRBJ1-1 and V is TRBV2; perhaps TRBD1 as D (5 bases). V lost 7 bases, J lost 6 bases, and 18 bases lay in between. From germline, CDR1 is SNHLY and CDR2 FYNNEI. CDR3 length: 14 residues. The DNA for the CDR3 is TGTGCCAGCACACCCCGGAGCAGGGTCGCTGAAGCTTTCTTT. Residues: CASTPRSRVAEAFF.

The V and J genes are TRBV10-2 and TRBJ2-7; D is perhaps TRBD1 (5 bases). The CDR3 contains 14 residues. Germline V gene sequence: CDR1 WSHSY, CDR2 SAAADI. V lost 7 bases and J lost 2, with 15 bases in between. CDR3 bases: TGCGCCAGCACCATAAGCCCGGACACCTACGAGCAGTACTTC. Amino acid sequence: CASTISPDTYEQYF.